Sequencing of this TCR beta chain was carried out in a study of OX40 agonist ivuxolimab in advanced cancers. The table came from immunoSEQ multiplex PCR; TCRdb's copy has only in-frame clones and leaves some out. The sample has approximately 74,000 clones; approximately 90% are singletons. V was trimmed by 6 bases and J by 2 bases, leaving 11 bases between them. Germline-derived CDR1 and CDR2 are MNHEY and SMNVEV (reference sequence). This CDR3 is built from 14 residues. The genes are TRBV27 and TRBJ1-5; D gene unclear. This material consisted of CD4+ or CD8+ T cells sorted from blood, taken in a trial of the OX40 agonist ivuxolimab. The clonotype was recovered from an adult with an advanced solid tumor such as melanoma, head and neck, liver or kidney cancer. In nucleotides, the CDR3 is TGTGCCAGCAGCCCCCGTTTAGGCAATCAGCCCCAGCATTTT. Its protein is CASSPRLGNQPQHF.